This T cell receptor (beta chain) is from a study of T cells in Graves' hyperthyroidism and ophthalmopathy. There were TCR beta CDR3 regions amplified from RNA transcripts. First-round RT-PCR with HTBI primers amplified the TCR CDR3 region. TCRdb recomputed calls from the multiplex PCR reads with MiXCR, one row per CDR3 protein. In the table there are about 350,000 distinct CDR3 sequences, around 13% of which are singletons. Ten or more counts support this clonotype. There are 13 residues in the CDR3. Trimming removed 10 bases at V and 2 bases at J, with 14 bases between. Germline assignment: CDR1 ENHRY and CDR2 SYGVKD.

The sequencing sample was made of blood. This TCR was sampled from a woman aged 25 to 39 with Graves' hyperthyroidism. V gene TRBV10-3 combines with J gene TRBJ1-2, with D possibly matching TRBD1 (5 bases). CDR3 amino acids: CARSTDPNYGYTF. The CDR3 DNA reads as TGTGCCAGATCGACAGACCCGAACTATGGCTACACCTTC.